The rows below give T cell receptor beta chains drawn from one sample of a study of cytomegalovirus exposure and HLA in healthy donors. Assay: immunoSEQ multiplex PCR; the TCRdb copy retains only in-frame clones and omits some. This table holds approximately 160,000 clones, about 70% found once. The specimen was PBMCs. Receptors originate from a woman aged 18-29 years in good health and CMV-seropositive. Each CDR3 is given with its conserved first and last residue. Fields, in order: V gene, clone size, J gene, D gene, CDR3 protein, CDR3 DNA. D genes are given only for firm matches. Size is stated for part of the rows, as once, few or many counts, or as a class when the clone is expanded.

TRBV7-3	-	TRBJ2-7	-	CASSPSDTYEQYF	TGTGCCAGCAGCCCCTCGGACACGTACGAGCAGTACTTC
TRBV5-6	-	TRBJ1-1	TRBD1	CASSLGEGAYTEAFF	TGTGCCAGCAGCTTGGGAGAGGGGGCTTATACTGAAGCTTTCTTT
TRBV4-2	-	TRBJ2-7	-	CASSQGGTTTYEQYF	TGTGCCAGCAGTCAGGGAGGGACAACAACCTACGAGCAGTACTTC
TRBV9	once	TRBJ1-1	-	CASSVSGSMNTEAFF	TGTGCCAGCAGCGTATCTGGCAGTATGAACACTGAAGCTTTCTTT
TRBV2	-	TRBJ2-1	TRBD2	CASSERLAGGNEQFF	TGTGCCAGCAGTGAAAGGCTAGCGGGAGGCAATGAGCAGTTCTTC
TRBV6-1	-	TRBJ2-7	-	CASSSGGEVYEQYF	TGTGCCAGCAGTTCCGGGGGAGAAGTCTACGAGCAGTACTTC
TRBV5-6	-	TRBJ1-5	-	CASSWGPAGSNQPQHF	TGTGCCAGCAGCTGGGGTCCGGCAGGGAGCAATCAGCCCCAGCATTTT
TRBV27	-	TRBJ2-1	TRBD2	CASSLSVGGPKSHYNEQFF	TGTGCCAGCAGTTTATCTGTGGGAGGGCCAAAATCACATTACAATGAGCAGTTCTTC
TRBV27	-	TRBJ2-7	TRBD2	CASSSPGLAGGRYEQYF	TGTGCCAGCAGTTCCCCCGGACTAGCGGGAGGCAGGTACGAGCAGTACTTC
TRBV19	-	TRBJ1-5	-	CASSIVTGPQPQHF	TGTGCCAGTAGTATAGTAACAGGGCCACAGCCCCAGCATTTT
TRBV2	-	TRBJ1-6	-	CASSEGPGLSSPLHF	TGTGCCAGCAGTGAAGGCCCAGGGCTTTCTTCACCCCTCCACTTT
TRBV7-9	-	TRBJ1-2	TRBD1	CASSLGVRQGARGYTF	TGTGCCAGCAGCTTAGGGGTCCGACAGGGGGCGCGAGGCTACACCTTC
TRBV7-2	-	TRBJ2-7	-	CASSLALAYDEQYF	TGTGCCAGCAGCTTAGCGCTAGCGTATGACGAGCAGTACTTC
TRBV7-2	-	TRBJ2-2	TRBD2	CASSTQAGDTGELFF	TGTGCCAGCAGCACCCAAGCGGGGGACACCGGGGAGCTGTTTTTT
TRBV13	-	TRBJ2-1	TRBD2	CASSSPGLAGGLGQFF	TGTGCCAGCAGCTCCCCCGGACTAGCGGGGGGGCTAGGGCAGTTCTTC
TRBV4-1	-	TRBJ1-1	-	CASSQVPAGARDTEAFF	TGCGCCAGCAGCCAAGTCCCGGCGGGGGCGCGGGACACTGAAGCTTTCTTT
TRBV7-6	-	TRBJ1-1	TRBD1	CASSLGDRGTEAFF	TGTGCCAGCAGCTTAGGGGACAGGGGCACTGAAGCTTTCTTT
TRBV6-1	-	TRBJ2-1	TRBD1	CASSSPGQGYNEQFF	TGTGCCAGCAGTTCTCCGGGACAGGGCTACAATGAGCAGTTCTTC
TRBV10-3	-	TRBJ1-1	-	CAISDRENTEAFF	TGTGCCATCAGTGACAGGGAAAACACTGAAGCTTTCTTT
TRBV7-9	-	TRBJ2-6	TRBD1	CASSSIPGQSLSGANVLTF	TGTGCCAGCAGCTCAATCCCGGGACAGTCCCTCTCTGGGGCCAACGTCCTGACTTTC
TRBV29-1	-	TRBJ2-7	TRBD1	CSVATGTGPYEQYF	TGCAGCGTTGCCACCGGGACAGGGCCCTACGAGCAGTACTTC
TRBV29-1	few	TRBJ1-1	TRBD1	CSGGTGGFEAFF	TGCAGCGGGGGGACAGGAGGCTTTGAAGCTTTCTTT
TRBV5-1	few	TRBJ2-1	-	CASSPRFRETYNEQFF	TGCGCCAGCAGCCCGAGGTTCCGGGAAACCTACAATGAGCAGTTCTTC
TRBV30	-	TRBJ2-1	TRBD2	CAWSVPYGLAGDEQFF	TGTGCCTGGAGTGTACCCTACGGTCTAGCGGGGGATGAGCAGTTCTTC
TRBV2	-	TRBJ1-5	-	CASSVREGNQPQHF	TGTGCCAGCAGTGTCCGCGAGGGAAATCAGCCCCAGCATTTT
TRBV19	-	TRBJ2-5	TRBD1	CASIPTGGRETQYF	TGTGCCAGTATACCGACAGGGGGCAGGGAGACCCAGTACTTC
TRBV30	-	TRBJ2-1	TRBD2	CAWSALAEEYNEQFF	TGTGCCTGGAGTGCACTAGCGGAAGAATACAATGAGCAGTTCTTC
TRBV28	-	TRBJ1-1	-	CASRGGWDVNTEAFF	TGTGCCAGCAGGGGGGGATGGGACGTTAACACTGAAGCTTTCTTT
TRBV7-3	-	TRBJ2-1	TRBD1	CASSLRGQNFYNEQFF	TGTGCCAGCAGCTTAAGGGGACAGAATTTTTACAATGAGCAGTTCTTC
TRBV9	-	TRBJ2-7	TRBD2	CASSTLGGGAHEQYF	TGTGCCAGCAGCACTCTAGGCGGGGGGGCCCACGAGCAGTACTTC
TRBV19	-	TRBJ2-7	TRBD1	CASSIYGQGEATYEQYF	TGTGCCAGTAGTATTTACGGACAGGGGGAAGCAACCTACGAGCAGTACTTC
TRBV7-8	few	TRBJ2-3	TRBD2	CASRGLAGDADTQYF	TGTGCCAGCAGAGGACTAGCGGGAGATGCAGATACGCAGTATTTT
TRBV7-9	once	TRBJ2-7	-	CASSPIQASGYEQYF	TGTGCCAGCAGCCCAATTCAAGCGTCCGGGTACGAGCAGTACTTC
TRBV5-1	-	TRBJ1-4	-	CASSLEGGRGTNEKLFF	TGCGCCAGCAGCTTGGAGGGGGGGCGAGGAACTAATGAAAAACTGTTTTTT
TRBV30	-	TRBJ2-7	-	CAWSRRYEQYF	TGTGCCTGGAGTAGGAGGTACGAGCAGTACTTC
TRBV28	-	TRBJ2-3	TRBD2	CAVGTSGHTDTQYF	TGTGCCGTCGGGACTAGCGGACACACAGATACGCAGTATTTT
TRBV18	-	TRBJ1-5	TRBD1	CASSPLGQGQSSNQPQHF	TGTGCCAGCTCACCGCTGGGACAGGGACAATCTAGCAATCAGCCCCAGCATTTT
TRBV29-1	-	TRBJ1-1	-	CSVGEQDVNTEAFF	TGCAGCGTTGGGGAACAGGACGTGAACACTGAAGCTTTCTTT
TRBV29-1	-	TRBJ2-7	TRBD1	CSATGGAYEQYF	TGCAGCGCAACAGGGGGAGCCTACGAGCAGTACTTC
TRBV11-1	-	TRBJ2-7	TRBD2	CASSLAGTSGSYEQYF	TGTGCCAGCAGCCTAGCCGGGACTAGCGGCTCCTACGAGCAGTACTTC
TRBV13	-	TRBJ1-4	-	CASSLGRREKLFF	TGTGCCAGCAGCTTAGGGAGGCGGGAAAAACTGTTTTTT
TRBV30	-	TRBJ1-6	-	CAWSVPGWVSSYNSPLHF	TGTGCCTGGAGTGTACCCGGGTGGGTAAGCTCCTATAATTCACCCCTCCACTTT
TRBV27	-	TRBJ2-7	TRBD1	CASSSQGTSYEQYF	TGTGCCAGCAGTTCACAGGGGACCTCCTACGAGCAGTACTTC
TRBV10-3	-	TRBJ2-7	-	CAISGGTQNYEQYF	TGTGCCATCAGTGGGGGGACACAAAACTACGAGCAGTACTTC
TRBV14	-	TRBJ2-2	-	CASSQTLTNTGELFF	TGTGCCAGCAGCCAAACCCTAACCAACACCGGGGAGCTGTTTTTT
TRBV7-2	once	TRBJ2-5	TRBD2	CASSSTSGGARETQYF	TGTGCCAGCAGCTCCACTAGCGGGGGGGCCCGGGAGACCCAGTACTTC
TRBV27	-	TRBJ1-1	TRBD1	CASSFSTGLMNTEAFF	TGTGCCAGCAGTTTCTCGACAGGGCTCATGAACACTGAAGCTTTCTTT
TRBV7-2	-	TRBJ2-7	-	CASSQGISIYEQYF	TGTGCCAGCAGCCAGGGGATTTCTATCTACGAGCAGTACTTC
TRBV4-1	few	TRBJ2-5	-	CASSQVGGQETQYF	TGCGCCAGCAGCCAAGTTGGAGGGCAAGAGACCCAGTACTTC
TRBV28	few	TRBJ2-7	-	CASSFVGGSYEQYF	TGTGCCAGCAGTTTTGTGGGGGGATCCTACGAGCAGTACTTC
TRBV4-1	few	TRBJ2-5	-	CASSQTNSPETQYF	TGCGCCAGCAGCCAAACTAATAGCCCAGAGACCCAGTACTTC
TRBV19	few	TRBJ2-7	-	CASSVYAGIYEQYF	TGTGCCAGTAGTGTATACGCGGGAATCTACGAGCAGTACTTC
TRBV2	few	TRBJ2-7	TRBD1	CAGQGTLSYEQYF	TGTGCCGGACAGGGGACGCTTTCCTACGAGCAGTACTTC
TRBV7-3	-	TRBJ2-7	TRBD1	CASSLGQGAYEQYF	TGTGCCAGCAGCTTGGGACAGGGAGCCTACGAGCAGTACTTC
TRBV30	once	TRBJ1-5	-	CAWSTGRDQPQHF	TGTGCCTGGAGTACAGGCCGAGATCAGCCCCAGCATTTT
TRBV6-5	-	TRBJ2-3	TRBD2	CASRGRELSTDTQYF	TGTGCCAGCAGGGGGCGGGAGTTGAGCACAGATACGCAGTATTTT
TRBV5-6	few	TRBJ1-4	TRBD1	CASSTGQGWNEKLFF	TGTGCCAGCAGCACCGGACAGGGGTGGAATGAAAAACTGTTTTTT